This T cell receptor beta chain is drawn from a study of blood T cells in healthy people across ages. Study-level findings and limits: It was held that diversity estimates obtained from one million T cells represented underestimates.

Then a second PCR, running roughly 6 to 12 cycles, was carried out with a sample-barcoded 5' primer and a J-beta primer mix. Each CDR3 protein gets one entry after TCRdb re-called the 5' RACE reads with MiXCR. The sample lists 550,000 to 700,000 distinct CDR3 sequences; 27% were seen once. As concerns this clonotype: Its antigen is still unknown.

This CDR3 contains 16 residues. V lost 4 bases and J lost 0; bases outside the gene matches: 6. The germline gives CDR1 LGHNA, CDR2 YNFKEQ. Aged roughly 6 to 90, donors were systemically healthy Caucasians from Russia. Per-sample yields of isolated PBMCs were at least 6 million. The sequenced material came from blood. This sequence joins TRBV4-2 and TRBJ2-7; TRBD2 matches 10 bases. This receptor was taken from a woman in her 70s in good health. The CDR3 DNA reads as TGTGCCAGCAGCCTAGGACTAGCGGCGAGCTCCTACGAGCAGTACTTC. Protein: CASSLGLAASSYEQYF.